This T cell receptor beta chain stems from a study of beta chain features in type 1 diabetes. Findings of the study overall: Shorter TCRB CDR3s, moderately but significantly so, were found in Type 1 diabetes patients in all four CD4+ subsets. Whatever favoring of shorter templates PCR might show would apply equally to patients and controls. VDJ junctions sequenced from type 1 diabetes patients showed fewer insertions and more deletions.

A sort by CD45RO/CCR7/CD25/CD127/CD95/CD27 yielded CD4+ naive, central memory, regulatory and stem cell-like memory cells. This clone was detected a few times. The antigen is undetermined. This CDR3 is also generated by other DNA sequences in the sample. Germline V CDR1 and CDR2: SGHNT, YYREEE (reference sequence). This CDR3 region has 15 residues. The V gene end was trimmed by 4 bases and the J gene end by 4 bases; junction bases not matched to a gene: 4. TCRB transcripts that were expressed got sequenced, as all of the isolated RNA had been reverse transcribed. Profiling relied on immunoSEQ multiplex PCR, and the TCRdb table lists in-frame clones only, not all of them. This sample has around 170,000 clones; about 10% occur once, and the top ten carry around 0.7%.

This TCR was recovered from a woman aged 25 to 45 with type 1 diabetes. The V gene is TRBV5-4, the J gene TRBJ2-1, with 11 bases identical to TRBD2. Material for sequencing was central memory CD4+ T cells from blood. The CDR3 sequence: CASSLGTSGYNEQFF. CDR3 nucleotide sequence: TGTGCCAGCAGCCTTGGGACTAGCGGATACAATGAGCAGTTCTTC. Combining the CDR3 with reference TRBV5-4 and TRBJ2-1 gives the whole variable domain ETGVTQSPTHLIKTRGQQVTLRCSSQSGHNTVSWYQQALGQGPQFIFQYYREEENGRGNFPPRFSGLQFPNYSSELNVNALELDDSALYLCASSLGTSGYNEQFFGPGTRLTVL.